This T cell receptor (beta chain) derives from a study of cytotoxic CD8 clonotypes in ibrutinib-treated CLL. The germline CDR1 and CDR2 sequences are MNHNS and SASEGT. V was pared by 6 bases and J by 2 bases, with 4 bases of the junction left unmatched. This CDR3 region has 15 residues. Profiling relied on immunoSEQ multiplex PCR, and the TCRdb table lists in-frame clones only, not all of them. The table includes fewer than 90,000 clones, around 84% detected once. Sequencing used PBMCs, obtained before ibrutinib treatment. The chain carries TRBV6-1 and TRBJ2-3; 11 nucleotides line up with TRBD2. The TCR was taken from a human donor with chronic lymphocytic leukemia. In DNA, the CDR3 is TGTGCCAGCAGCCTGACTAGCGGGACCACAGATACGCAGTATTTT. Translating it yields CASSLTSGTTDTQYF.